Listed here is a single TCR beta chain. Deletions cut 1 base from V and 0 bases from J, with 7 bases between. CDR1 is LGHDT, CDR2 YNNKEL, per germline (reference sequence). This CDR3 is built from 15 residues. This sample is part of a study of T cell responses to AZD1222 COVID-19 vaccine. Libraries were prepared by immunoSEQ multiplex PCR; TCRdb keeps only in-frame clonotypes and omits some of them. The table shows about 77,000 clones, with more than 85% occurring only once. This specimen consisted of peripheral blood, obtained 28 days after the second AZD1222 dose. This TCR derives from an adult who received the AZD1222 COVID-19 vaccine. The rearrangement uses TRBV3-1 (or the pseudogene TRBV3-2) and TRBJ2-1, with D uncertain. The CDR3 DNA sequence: TGTGCCAGCAGCCAAGCCTTGTTCTCCTACAATGAGCAGTTCTTC. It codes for CASSQALFSYNEQFF.